The following is a T cell receptor beta chain sequence with its context. The target antigen is unknown. TCRdb's copy holds only in-frame clones and misses some; the assay was immunoSEQ multiplex PCR. In the table there are 20,000 to 30,000 clones, less than 97% of which are singletons. This CDR3 region has 14 residues. V dropped 6 bases and J dropped 0 bases, with 12 bases sitting between them. Germline V CDR1 and CDR2: KGHSH, LQKENI. The sample comes from a study of B cell selection in AIRE deficiency. Findings of the study overall: Only around a tenth of 3,500 to 4,500 shared Treg sequences were patient-specific; 31.6% healthy-specific. TCRbeta-only data showed 36.6% of shared healthy Treg sequences in healthy Tconv. Around a third of healthy-donor shared Treg TCRbeta sequences appeared in patient Tconv cells.

Sorting defined conventional CD4 T cells as CD4+CD127+. Specimen: CD4+CD127+ conventional T cells sorted from PBMCs. The chain couples TRBV18 to TRBJ2-7; the D is unclear. The TCR was taken from a human donor in good health. CDR3 sequence reads: CASSLLGSSYEQYF. The CDR3 DNA follows: TGTGCCAGCTCCCTTCTCGGTAGCTCCTACGAGCAGTACTTC. Looking up the rest from reference TRBV18 and TRBJ2-7 gives the full variable domain: NAGVMQNPRHLVRRRGQEARLRCSPMKGHSHVYWYRQLPEEGLKFMVYLQKENIIDESGMPKERFSAEFPKEGPSILRIQQVVRGDSAAYFCASSLLGSSYEQYFGPGTRLTVT.